The subject of this entry is one TCR beta chain. This receptor's antigen is unknown. No per-base quality is available; no much larger clone lies one base away. The data were produced on an Illumina HiSeq 2500. Quantitative 5'-RACE with molecular barcodes was the method used to prepare the TCR beta libraries. The original pipeline was this. A new computational method, built on a probabilistic model of VDJ rearrangement, was used to identify disease-linked TCR variants. TCRdb's own reprocessing of the public reads used fastp at Q25 and MiXCR and kept productive beta chains. Each CDR3 protein appears once, grouped with its most common genes and DNA. The V and J calls were determined by TCRdb, not by the authors. This sample lists a few hundred thousand distinct CDR3 sequences; 20% to 25% were detected once. Clones ranked in the top ten supply less than 20% of the sample. This sample is drawn from a study of CD8 T cells in ankylosing spondylitis (dated by TCRdb to about 2017). Background for the entire study: The study set out to find disease-linked TCR variants by profiling T cell receptor beta repertoires in ankylosing spondylitis patients and healthy donors. The whole study cohort included about a hundred healthy donors and 20 to 25 ankylosing spondylitis patients. Peripheral blood samples were taken, and synovial fluid was additionally collected from ankylosing spondylitis patients.

Results and caveats for the whole study, not just this receptor: Some motif variants had previously been reported in the synovial fluid and blood of reactive arthritis patients, which suggests shared mechanisms of disease initiation. In peripheral blood, the disease-linked clones were found at relatively low frequencies and had a CD8+ phenotype. Blood from ankylosing spondylitis patients appeared to be characterized by a TCR beta motif made up of under ten highly homologous amino acid variants. Significant enrichment of the disease-linked clones was reported in matched synovial fluid samples from ankylosing spondylitis patients.

The sequenced sample was blood, either unsorted or a sorted T cell fraction (not recorded which). The source is a male donor with ankylosing spondylitis.

The CDR3: CSAIRVNTEAFF. The nucleotides are TGCAGCGCAATTCGAGTGAACACTGAAGCTTTCTTT. Rearrangement joined TRBV29-1 to TRBJ1-1, with no confident D gene call. The CDR3 numbers 12 residues from cysteine through phenylalanine. The CDR3 DNA has 36 bases and is translated from base 1. V gives up 7 bases and J gives up 0 bases, and the segment between their germline ends measures 9 bases. The CDR1 and CDR2 encoded by the germline V gene are SQVTM and ANQGSEA.